Each of the 6 T cell receptor beta chains below was sequenced from the same sample in a study of cytomegalovirus exposure and HLA in healthy donors. 13 Jbeta primers and 60 Vbeta primers were used for the PCR. Measured with immunoSEQ multiplex PCR; TCRdb has only the in-frame clones, and not every one. The sample includes about 50,000 clones, roughly four fifths of them seen just once. Sequenced sample: PBMCs. These receptor sequences come from a woman aged 40 to 49 in good health and CMV-seropositive.

The chain couples TRBV5-4 to TRBJ2-1; D is possibly TRBD2 (6 bases). Per germline, CDR1 SGHNT and CDR2 YYREEE (reference sequence). The V and J ends lost 1 base and 10 bases respectively, with 12 bases between them. The CDR3 length is 13 residues. The CDR3 DNA follows: TGTGCCAGCAGCTTGCTAGCGCAGCCCGAGCAGTTCTTC. Its protein is CASSLLAQPEQFF.

The chain uses TRBV9 and TRBJ2-5, with D possibly being TRBD2 (5 bases). CDR1 is SGDLS and CDR2 is YYNGEE in the germline V gene. The CDR3 has 13 residues. V was pared by 4 bases and J by 8 bases, with 15 bases between. The CDR3 loop reads CASSPDPGGTQYF. Here the CDR3 DNA reads TGTGCCAGCAGCCCCGACCCCGGAGGAACCCAGTACTTC.

This clone appeared a single time. The chain links TRBV6-6 to TRBJ1-1; D is perhaps TRBD1 (6 bases). Trimming removed 7 bases at V and 3 bases at J, with 15 bases between. This CDR3 is 14 amino acids long. Looked up from germline, CDR1 is MNHNY and CDR2 is SVGAGI (reference sequence). CDR3 sequence: CASTLQGVDTEAFF. CDR3 in DNA: TGTGCCAGCACCTTACAGGGAGTCGACACTGAAGCTTTCTTT.

The J gene is TRBJ2-3, the V gene TRBV4-2; D perhaps matches TRBD2 (6 bases). The V end was cut by 0 bases, the J end by 12 bases, with 22 bases between. The CDR3 runs 16 residues. CDR1 is LGHNA and CDR2 is YNFKEQ in the germline V gene. CDR3 amino acids: CASSQDGGSGWTQQYF. The DNA of the CDR3 is TGTGCCAGCAGCCAAGATGGTGGTAGCGGATGGACTCAACAGTATTTT.

The chain links TRBV4-2 to TRBJ2-2; weak D call: TRBD2 (6 bases). In germline, CDR1 is LGHNA, CDR2 YNFKEQ. This CDR3 is 15 amino acids long. Trimming left V 0 bases short and J 5 bases short, with 10 bases between. The CDR3, as DNA: TGTGCCAGCAGCCAAGATTGGCGGGGAACCGGGGAGCTGTTTTTT. Amino acids: CASSQDWRGTGELFF.

This CDR3 reads CASNTGRSVYNEQFF. DNA of the CDR3: TGTGCCAGTAATACAGGGCGCTCCGTTTACAATGAGCAGTTCTTC. The rearrangement joins TRBV19 to TRBJ2-1; D may be TRBD1 (6 bases). Trimming removed 7 bases from V and 4 bases from J, with 17 bases in between. CDR3 length: 15 residues. Per the germline V gene, CDR1 is LNHDA and CDR2 is SQIVND (reference sequence). Full variable domain (rest looked up from reference TRBV19 and TRBJ2-1): DGGITQSPKYLFRKEGQNVTLSCEQNLNHDAMYWYRQDPGQGLRLIYYSQIVNDFQKGDIAEGYSVSREKKESFPLTVTSAQKNPTAFYLCASNTGRSVYNEQFFGPGTRLTVL.